This is a list of T cell receptor beta chains from one sample in a study of post-analysis software for immune sequencing data. TCRdb processed the PCR reads anew with MiXCR; each CDR3 protein has one entry. The repertoire includes about 820,000 distinct CDR3 sequences, roughly 50% of them detected once, and roughly 4.4% sits in the top ten. Sequenced sample: blood. The receptors stem from a girl aged 10 to 17 with multiple sclerosis. CDR3s leave out the opening cysteine and the closing phenylalanine or tryptophan.

v_call	j_call	cdr3_aa
TRBV2	TRBJ2-2	ASRLAGNTGELF
TRBV5-1	TRBJ1-2	ASSLAGGQDYGYT
TRBV12-3/TRBV12-4	TRBJ2-7	ASSRTGDLYEQY
TRBV5-1	TRBJ2-7	ASSPTPTTAYGEQY
TRBV12-3/TRBV12-4	TRBJ2-1	ASSFILAGVYNEQF
TRBV29-1	TRBJ2-5	SVGNRVGETQY
TRBV20-1	TRBJ1-2	SASLGHGDGYT
TRBV5-1	TRBJ2-7	ASRTGTTYEQY
TRBV7-6	TRBJ1-1	ASSFLPPDGEAF
TRBV2	TRBJ2-7	ASRLGAYEQY
TRBV6-5	TRBJ2-3	ASSYSTGGPQY
TRBV4-1	TRBJ2-3	ASSRNTGVRTDTQY
TRBV7-3	TRBJ2-4	AGRDRDILGAKNIQY
TRBV7-9	TRBJ2-5	ASSITGTSGSQEETQY
TRBV11-2	TRBJ2-7	ASSSLSGKYSYEQY
TRBV5-1	TRBJ2-6	ASSLDPGARVGANVLT